This T cell receptor beta chain is from a study of neoadjuvant anti-PD-1 for oral cavity cancer. Method: immunoSEQ multiplex PCR; TCRdb's copy keeps in-frame clones and lacks some. The table records around 5,000 clones, 58% of them present only once. The source is a person between 40 and 80 years old with oral cavity squamous cell carcinoma. The starting material was tumor tissue, obtained before nivolumab (anti-PD-1) treatment.

The CDR3 nucleotides read TGTGCCAGCAGCCTACTAGCCGCTTCCTATGGCTACACCTTC. Its protein product is CASSLLAASYGYTF. The chain joins TRBV7-8 to TRBJ1-2; D is undetermined. Trimming pared 5 bases from V and 4 bases from J, leaving 14 bases between. This CDR3 comprises 14 residues. Looked up from germline, CDR1 is SGHVS and CDR2 is FQNEAQ.